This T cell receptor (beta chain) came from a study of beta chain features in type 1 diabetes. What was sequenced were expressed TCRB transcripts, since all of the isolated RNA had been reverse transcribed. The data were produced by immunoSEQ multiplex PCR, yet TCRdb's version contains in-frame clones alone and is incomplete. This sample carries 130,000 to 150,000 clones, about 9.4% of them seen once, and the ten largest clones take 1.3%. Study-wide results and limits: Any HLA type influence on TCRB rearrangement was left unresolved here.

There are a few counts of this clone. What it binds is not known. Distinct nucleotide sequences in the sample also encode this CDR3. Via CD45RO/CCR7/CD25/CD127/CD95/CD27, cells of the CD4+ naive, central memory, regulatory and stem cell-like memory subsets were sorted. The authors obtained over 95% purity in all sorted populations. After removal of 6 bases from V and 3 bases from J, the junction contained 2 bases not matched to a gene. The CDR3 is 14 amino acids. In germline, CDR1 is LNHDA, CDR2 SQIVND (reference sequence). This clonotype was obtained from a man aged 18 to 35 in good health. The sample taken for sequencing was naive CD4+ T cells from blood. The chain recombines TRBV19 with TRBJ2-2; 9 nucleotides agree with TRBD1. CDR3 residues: CASSRDRDTGELFF. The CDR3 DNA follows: TGTGCCAGTAGCCGGGACAGGGACACCGGGGAGCTGTTTTTT.